These 9 T cell receptor beta chains originate from one sample sequenced in a study of HIV-infected patients and healthy controls. Alpha and beta constant-region primers primed reverse transcription of about 0.5 ug RNA. Separate chain-specific third strand synthesis with multiplexing indices produced the alpha and beta libraries. TCRdb called the 5' RACE reads again in MiXCR, with one record for every CDR3 protein. The table has 9,500 to 15,000 distinct CDR3 sequences, around 9.3% seen once. Whole blood was used without fractionation, so all unsorted peripheral T cells were included. Sequencing was performed on blood, taken before antiretroviral therapy. All receptors come from an adult with HIV infection. The donor label of this sample is uncertain.

The chain combines TRBV12-3 or TRBV12-4 with TRBJ2-2, with 8 bases matching TRBD2. Trimming at V came to 9 bases and at J to 1 base, leaving 10 bases not matched to a gene. The CDR3 length is 16 residues. The CDR3 reads CASLSPGLGNTGELFF. The CDR3 DNA follows: TGTGCCAGTCTTTCTCCGGGACTAGGGAACACCGGGGAGCTGTTTTTT.

This clonotype was observed at least ten times. This rearrangement joins TRBV27 to TRBJ2-5, with D perhaps TRBD1 (6 bases). Germline V gene lookup returns CDR1 MNHEY and CDR2 SMNVEV (reference sequence). CDR3 length: 14 amino acids. V shed 5 bases and J shed 5 bases, with 15 bases lying between them. CDR3 sequence: CASSPGTHGETQYF. The CDR3 nucleotides are TGTGCCAGCAGTCCTGGGACACACGGGGAGACCCAGTACTTC.

This clonotype was counted ten times or more. The chain's CDR3 is CASSLQQSSYNEQFF. The DNA of the CDR3 is TGTGCCAGCAGCTTACAGCAGAGCTCCTACAATGAGCAGTTCTTC. The gene calls are TRBV7-2 and TRBJ2-1, with D uncertain. Trimming removed 2 bases from V and 0 bases from J, with 8 bases in between. Germline V gene lookup returns CDR1 SGHTA and CDR2 FQGNSA. The CDR3 consists of 15 residues.

In this sample, this clonotype turned up many times. This chain connects TRBV6-5 to TRBJ1-1; D is perhaps TRBD1 (6 bases). Trimming removed 8 bases from V and 4 bases from J, with 17 bases in between. The CDR3 runs to 14 residues. CDR1 is MNHEY and CDR2 is SVGAGI in the germline V gene. In nucleotides, the CDR3 is TGTGCCAGCCGCCCAAAGGGGGGAGCCACTGAAGCTTTCTTT. Translating gives CASRPKGGATEAFF.

This clonotype was picked up many times. V is TRBV3-2 and J is TRBJ2-3; the D segment call TRBD2 is taken from the table without a DNA check. TRBV3-2 is assigned pseudogene status. CDR3 length: 15 residues. The CDR3 protein is CASSQSGLYTDTQYF. As DNA, the CDR3 is TGTGCCAGCAGCCAATCGGGACTCTACACAGATACGCAGTATTTT.

This clonotype was counted ten times or more. This chain links TRBV6-5 with TRBJ2-3; TRBD2 matches 13 bases. The germline gives CDR1 MNHEY, CDR2 SVGAGI. Losses at the gene ends were 4 bases for V and 1 base for J; bases not matched to a gene: 8. CDR3 length: 18 residues. This chain's CDR3 is CASSSPTSGGIRTDTQYF. As DNA, the CDR3 is TGTGCCAGCAGTTCCCCGACTAGCGGGGGGATTCGCACAGATACGCAGTATTTT.

V is TRBV7-2 and J is TRBJ2-5; TRBD1 is a possible D gene (5 bases). Trimming cost V 6 bases and J 5 bases, with 19 bases left between them. The V gene's germline CDR1 is SGHTA and CDR2 FQGNSA. The CDR3 extends over 15 amino acids. CDR3 sequence (DNA): TGTGCCAGCAGTTTCGCTGGGGCCCTCATGGAGACCCAGTACTTC. It translates to CASSFAGALMETQYF.

The chain is built from TRBV20-1 and TRBJ2-5; 9 bases align to TRBD1. Germline V gene data show CDR1 as DFQATT and CDR2 as SNEGSKA (reference sequence). V was clipped by 5 bases and J by 6 bases; unmatched bases: 10. There are 14 residues in the CDR3. The CDR3 protein is CSAARDRDRKTQYF. CDR3 nucleotides: TGCAGTGCTGCCCGGGACAGGGACAGGAAGACCCAGTACTTC.

This clonotype was seen many times. The gene calls are TRBV20-1 and TRBJ2-7, with TRBD2 as a possible D gene (6 bases). The CDR3 consists of 12 residues. Trimming pared 1 base from V and 6 bases from J, leaving 10 bases between. CDR1 and CDR2 (germline): DFQATT, SNEGSKA (reference sequence). CDR3 in amino acids: CSARVGGSEQYF. CDR3 coding DNA: TGCAGTGCTAGAGTTGGGGGGTCCGAGCAGTACTTC.